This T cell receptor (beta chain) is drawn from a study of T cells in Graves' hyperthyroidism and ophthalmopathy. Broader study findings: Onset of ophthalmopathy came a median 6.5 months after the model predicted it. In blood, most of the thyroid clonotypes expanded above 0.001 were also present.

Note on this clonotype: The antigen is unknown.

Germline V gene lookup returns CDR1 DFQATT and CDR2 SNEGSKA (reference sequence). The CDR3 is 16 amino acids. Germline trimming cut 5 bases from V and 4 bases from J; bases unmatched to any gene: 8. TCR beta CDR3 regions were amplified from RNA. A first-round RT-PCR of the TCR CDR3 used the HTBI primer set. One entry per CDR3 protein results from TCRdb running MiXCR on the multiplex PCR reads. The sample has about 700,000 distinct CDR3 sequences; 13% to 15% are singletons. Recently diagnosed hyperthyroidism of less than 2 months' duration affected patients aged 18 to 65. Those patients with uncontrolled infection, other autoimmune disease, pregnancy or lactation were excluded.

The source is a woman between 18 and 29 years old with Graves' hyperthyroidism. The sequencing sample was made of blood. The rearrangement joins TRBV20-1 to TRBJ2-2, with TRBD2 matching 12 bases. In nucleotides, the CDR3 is TGCAGTGCTCCTAGCGGGAGGGCCGCGGGCACCGGGGAGCTGTTTTTT. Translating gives CSAPSGRAAGTGELFF.